These 13 T cell receptor beta chains originate from one sample sequenced in a study of long-term antiretroviral therapy in people with HIV. Sequencing relied on immunoSEQ assay v3.0, run at survey level. The repertoire was sequenced with immunoSEQ multiplex PCR; TCRdb's copy has only in-frame clones and lacks some. This sample has 38,000 or so clones, with over 90% found just once. Sequencing used unsorted PBMCs, obtained roughly 9.5 years after starting antiretroviral therapy. The receptors were sampled from a man aged 25-45 years with HIV.

J is TRBJ1-1 and V is TRBV25-1; no reliable D call. Germline V CDR1 and CDR2: MGHDK, SYGVNS. The germline V and J ends were trimmed by 2 bases and 5 bases, with 12 bases remaining between them. This CDR3 has 14 residues. The CDR3 here is CASSEPIENTEAFF. In DNA, the CDR3 is TGTGCCAGCAGTGAACCCATCGAAAATACTGAAGCTTTCTTT.

The chain couples TRBV6-9 to TRBJ1-1, with 7 bases lining up with TRBD1. The CDR3 sequence is 13 residues long. The ends lost 5 bases at V and 7 bases at J; junction bases unmatched: 7. Germline V lookup: CDR1 MNHGY, CDR2 SVAAGI. The CDR3: CASSGGTAHEAFF. CDR3 DNA: TGTGCCAGCAGTGGCGGGACAGCTCATGAAGCTTTCTTT.

This clone came up once. The chain combines TRBV19 with TRBJ2-2, with D tentatively TRBD2 (6 bases). This CDR3 has 14 amino acids. CDR1 LNHDA and CDR2 SQIVND come from the germline V gene (reference sequence). Trimming pared 3 bases from V and 7 bases from J, leaving 12 bases between. The CDR3 reads CASSIQLASGELFF. The CDR3, as DNA: TGTGCCAGTAGTATTCAACTAGCTAGCGGGGAGCTGTTTTTT.

V gene TRBV2 combines with J gene TRBJ2-1; 7 positions agree with TRBD2. V was pared by 7 bases and J by 0 bases, with 18 bases of the junction left unmatched. This CDR3 region has 19 residues. Per the germline V gene, CDR1 is SNHLY and CDR2 is FYNNEI. This CDR3 is CASNGGGIWSPASYNEQFF. The CDR3 DNA reads TGTGCCAGCAATGGGGGGGGGATATGGTCCCCTGCCTCCTACAATGAGCAGTTCTTC.

This chain connects TRBV6-1 to TRBJ1-4, with D possibly being TRBD1 (5 bases). CDR3 size: 15 residues. The germline V and J ends were trimmed by 1 base and 1 base, with 7 bases remaining between them. Germline assignment: CDR1 MNHNS and CDR2 SASEGT. CDR3 DNA sequence: TGTGCCAGCAGTGAAGTTGGGGGAACTAATGAAAAACTGTTTTTT. Protein product: CASSEVGGTNEKLFF.

V gene TRBV4-1 combines with J gene TRBJ2-5; possible D gene TRBD2, 7 bases. The V end lost 0 bases, the J end lost 3 bases, and 11 bases lay between the germline ends. Germline-derived CDR1 and CDR2 are MGHRA and YSYEKL. The CDR3 runs 15 residues. CDR3 protein: CASSQEGGPEETQYF. The CDR3 DNA reads as TGCGCCAGCAGCCAAGAGGGGGGGCCGGAAGAGACCCAGTACTTC.

This chain joins TRBV5-1 and TRBJ2-7, with 9 bases that match TRBD1. V shed 0 bases and J 2 bases; nucleotides not matched to a gene: 3. Germline lookup yields CDR1 SGHRS and CDR2 YFSETQ. This CDR3 has 15 residues. CDR3 residues: CASSLGGTGPYEQYF. For the CDR3, the DNA is TGCGCCAGCAGCTTGGGTGGGACAGGGCCCTACGAGCAGTACTTC.

The chain uses TRBV5-1 and TRBJ1-1; 10 nucleotides agree with TRBD1. CDR3 length: 15 residues. V shed 5 bases and J 8 bases; nucleotides not matched to a gene: 12. The germline CDR1 and CDR2 sequences are SGHRS and YFSETQ. The CDR3 protein is CASRKLGTGDLEAFF. DNA of the CDR3: TGCGCCAGCAGAAAGCTCGGGACAGGGGATCTCGAAGCTTTCTTT.

This clone is a singleton in its sample. The rearrangement uses TRBV7-3 and TRBJ2-2, with TRBD2 matching over 12 bases. The CDR3 extends over 15 amino acids. Germline CDR1 reads SGHTA; CDR2 reads FQGTGA. V was pared by 5 bases and J by 5 bases, with 3 bases of the junction left unmatched. The CDR3 here is CASSEGLAGTGELFF. The CDR3 nucleotides read TGTGCCAGCAGCGAAGGACTAGCGGGAACCGGGGAGCTGTTTTTT.

The chain joins TRBV2 to TRBJ1-5; a possible D gene is TRBD1 (6 bases). The CDR3 consists of 15 residues. V was cut by 1 base and J by 7 bases, with 14 bases left in between. CDR1 is SNHLY and CDR2 is FYNNEI in the germline V gene. The CDR3 DNA sequence: TGTGCCAGCAGTGAAGTGGGGGGGCGTGGACAGCCCCAGCATTTT. It specifies CASSEVGGRGQPQHF.

This chain connects TRBV21-1 to TRBJ1-2. TRBV21-1 is annotated as a pseudogene. The length of the CDR3 is 12 residues. The CDR3 loop reads CASRGGSYGYTF. The CDR3 bases are TGTGCCAGCAGGGGGGGTAGCTATGGCTACACCTTC.

This clone was counted once. V usage is TRBV6-1 and J usage is TRBJ1-1; D is perhaps TRBD1 (5 bases). The CDR3 contains 13 residues. The germline V gene has CDR1 MNHNS and CDR2 SASEGT. Trimming took 7 bases from V and 0 from J, leaving 9 bases between them. The CDR3 loop reads CASIGTLNTEAFF. The CDR3 DNA follows: TGTGCCAGCATTGGGACCTTGAACACTGAAGCTTTCTTT.

This chain links TRBV4-2 with TRBJ2-1, with D maybe TRBD1 (6 bases). Germline V gene lookup returns CDR1 LGHNA and CDR2 YNFKEQ. The CDR3 has 17 residues. V lost 3 bases and J lost 1, with 16 bases in between. CDR3 in amino acids: CASSQRRTDSSYNEQFF. Written as DNA, the CDR3 is TGTGCCAGCAGCCAGAGAAGGACAGACAGTTCCTACAATGAGCAGTTCTTC.